Sequencing of this T cell receptor (beta chain) was carried out in a study of T cells in Graves' hyperthyroidism and ophthalmopathy. Using RNA transcripts as the source, TCR beta CDR3 regions were amplified. The HTBI primer set was used in a first-round RT-PCR of the TCR CDR3. TCRdb independently ran MiXCR on the multiplex PCR reads; one entry per CDR3 protein. The table includes 300,000 to 450,000 distinct CDR3 sequences, roughly 25% detected once. Between the trimmed V and J ends, which lost 1 base and 2 bases, there was a span of 14 bases. The germline CDR1 and CDR2 sequences are SGHTA and FQGNSA. CDR3 length equals 16 residues.

Sequencing was carried out using blood. The sequence came from a man between 50 and 59 years old with Graves' hyperthyroidism. The rearrangement links TRBV7-2 to TRBJ2-5, with unresolved D. CDR3 DNA sequence: TGTGCCAGCAGCTTAGTTGGGTTGGGCAGACAAGAGACCCAGTACTTC. Translated: CASSLVGLGRQETQYF.